One T cell receptor beta chain is described in this entry. Its target antigen remains unknown. It has no much larger one-base neighbor in the sample; base qualities were not kept. The method behind the library was the immunoSEQ multiplex PCR assay. DNA from the cultured, isolated CD4+ T cells was subjected to TCR beta CDR3 sequencing. In the paper's pipeline: Non-productive TCR sequences were removed and reads were trimmed to the CDR3 region, keeping CDR3s of at least 7 amino acids. Antigen-specific clonotypes were identified using the MANAFEST web app by comparison of expansion in peptide wells against reference cultures. Positive clones required FDR<0.05 expansion versus reference and all other wells, odds ratio above 5, and frequency above 0.1% in two replicate wells. Clonotypes significantly expanded in SARS-CoV-2 spike wells and in at least one common cold coronavirus spike condition were defined as cross-reactive. Using the stringdist R package, CDR3 similarity was measured by Levenshtein distance, and unrooted trees were constructed with ape in R 3.6.1. The table comes from immuneACCESS by way of TCRdb, which keeps in-frame sequences with V and J called. Part of the clones is missing from these tables; in studies checked, under half for an unresolved V gene and the rest for unknown reasons. That table is the source of V, J and clone size, and D and trimming were worked out from the DNA. The sample table shows about 45,000 clones, and approximately 70% are seen once. The ten largest make up about 30% of the sample.

The entry originates in a study of vaccination effects on CD4 cells after COVID-19 (dated by TCRdb to the early 2020s). At the level of the whole study: Two doses of either the BNT162b2 or the mRNA-1273 mRNA SARS-CoV-2 vaccine were administered to participants. Pre-vaccine samples from two convalescent patients were drawn 16 days and one week before the first dose, 142 and 148 days after COVID-19 diagnosis. SARS-CoV-2 spike-specific CD4+ TCR repertoires were compared before and after mRNA vaccination in COVID-19 convalescent patients and in infection-naive vaccine recipients. Altogether, roughly 10 COVID-19 convalescent patients and a handful of SARS-CoV-2-naive healthy vaccine recipients made up the full study. Cultures from other donors in the study were sequenced with the Oncomine TCR Beta short-read assay on an Illumina iSeq 100.

Broad study findings and their caveats: Only a small number of convalescent patients were included, and no early post-infection timepoints were available, which limited the study. Marked clonal contraction was observed in both infection-induced and vaccine-induced clones at late post-vaccination timepoints, consistent with waning T cell responses. Among convalescent patients, the spike-reactive repertoire after vaccination was made up mainly of new vaccine-induced clones that were largely distinct from the clones induced by infection.

To identify antigen-specific CD4+ T cell clonotypes by their expansion, the ViraFEST assay first stimulated PBMC with viral peptide pools and then applied TCR sequencing. After 10 days of culture, CD4+ T cells were isolated with the EasySep CD4+ T cell isolation kit. PCR-confirmed SARS-CoV-2 infection had occurred in convalescent patients between March and December 2020, before the Alpha, Beta and Delta variants emerged in the United States. About 2.1 million PBMC per well were cultured in IMDM with roughly 5% human AB serum, roughly 10 IU/ml IL-2 and gentamicin, plus 10 ug/ml peptides. Half of the culture medium was replaced with fresh IL-2-containing medium on days 3 and 7. Each peptide stimulation condition was cultured in triplicate wells unless otherwise noted. Using Ficoll-Paque Plus gradient centrifugation, PBMC were separated from whole blood and then either used fresh or cryopreserved at -140C. Genomic DNA was extracted from cultured CD4+ T cells with the QIAamp micro DNA kit.

The CDR3 spans 16 residues, from the cysteine through the phenylalanine. Here the CDR3 DNA is all that survives: 48 bases in frame from base 1. V is cut back by 1 base and J by 7 bases, with 8 bases in the junction unmatched. Based on the germline V gene, the CDR1 and CDR2 sequences are SGHRS and YFSETQ. This chain is built from TRBV5-1 and TRBJ2-1, and TRBD2 aligns with 10 junction nucleotides. The material was CD4+ T cells from PBMCs cultured with a peptide pool, obtained before COVID-19 vaccination. This clonotype originated in a human donor who had a prior SARS-CoV-2 infection. The DNA sequence is TGCGCCAGCAGCTTGTTACCGGCTAGCGGGGGTAATGAGCAGTTCTTC. Translated, this gives CASSLLPASGGNEQFF.